Detailed here is one TCR beta chain. Germline CDR1 and CDR2: MDHEN and SYDVKM. CDR3 size: 13 residues. Unmatched junction bases numbered 7, after V lost 11 bases and J lost 4 bases. Original analysis: Researchers report that nucleated cell counts were estimated from reference gene primer amplification. Sequenced by immunoSEQ multiplex PCR; TCRdb stores in-frame clones only, minus some. The V and J calls and clone size come from that table; D and trimming were worked out from the DNA. The table has 50,000 or so clones, approximately 80% seen once. The data stem from a study of blood T cell repertoires in COVID-19. At the level of the study: Samples came from the United States, Italy and Spain, spanning acute and convalescent COVID-19. In each case, the material was cDNA or gDNA derived from T cells, B-cell-depleted T cells, or PBMCs.

Sequenced: peripheral blood. This TCR was recovered from a man aged 40-49 years with acute or convalescent COVID-19. The V call is TRBV28, the J call TRBJ2-1; 8 nucleotides match TRBD2. The CDR3 sequence: CASGGGPYNEQFF. In DNA, the CDR3 is TGTGCCTCCGGCGGGGGGCCTTACAATGAGCAGTTCTTC.